Below, 18 T cell receptor beta chains from the same sample are listed, as sequenced in a study of T-cell reconstitution after alpha-beta-depleted transplantation in children (dated by TCRdb to the mid-2010s). Library method: PCR. Sequencing was performed on an Illumina HiSeq 2500. TCR library preparation used molecular barcoding, with unique molecular identifiers applied to normalize quantification of the TCRbeta repertoire. In-frame beta chains were kept once TCRdb had trimmed the public reads at Q25 with fastp and called clones with MiXCR. Rows with one shared CDR3 protein collapse into an entry with the most common genes and DNA. The sample table holds about 500,000 distinct CDR3 sequences, of which around a third were seen once. The ten largest clonotypes hold about 2.3% of the sample. Material: PBMCs from the stem cell graft donor, obtained from the stem cell graft. All receptors come from a human donor who donated a stem cell graft to a child with aplastic anemia.

The V gene is TRBV12-3 or TRBV12-4, the J gene TRBJ1-1; D is unclear. The ends were cut back, 6 bases at V and 1 base at J, with 15 bases in the middle. CDR3 length: 15 residues. CDR3 in amino acids: CASRSTIQPNTEAFF. CDR3 DNA: TGTGCCAGCAGGTCGACTATTCAACCGAACACTGAAGCTTTCTTT.

The J gene is TRBJ2-3, the V gene TRBV30; perhaps TRBD2 as D (5 bases). Germline V gene lookup returns CDR1 GTSNPN and CDR2 SVGIG (reference sequence). Trimming pared 1 base from V and 3 bases from J, leaving 8 bases between. The CDR3 runs 13 residues. CDR3 in amino acids: CAWSAGTTDTQYF. CDR3 DNA sequence: TGTGCCTGGAGTGCGGGAACTACAGATACGCAGTATTTT.

This clonotype was picked up many times. The J gene is TRBJ1-4, the V gene TRBV10-3; 12 nucleotides line up with TRBD1. Germline V lookup: CDR1 ENHRY, CDR2 SYGVKD. The CDR3 totals 16 residues. Trimming took 8 bases from V and 5 from J; bases not matched to a gene: 9. The DNA for the CDR3 is TGTGCCATCGGCGGGGACAGGGGGCTGACCAATGAAAAACTGTTTTTT. It codes for CAIGGDRGLTNEKLFF.

CDR3 amino acids: CATSESWGTGQETQYF. As DNA, the CDR3 is TGTGCCACCAGTGAATCGTGGGGGACAGGTCAAGAGACCCAGTACTTC. The chain employs TRBV24-1 and TRBJ2-5, with 8 bases that match TRBD1. This CDR3 is built from 16 residues. Germline values: CDR1 KGHDR, CDR2 SFDVKD. The ends lost 4 bases at V and 2 bases at J; junction bases unmatched: 8.

This clonotype was counted between two and nine times. The chain joins TRBV24-1 to TRBJ1-1; D remains unclear. The V gene's germline CDR1 is KGHDR and CDR2 SFDVKD. V lost 4 bases, J lost 5 bases, and 10 bases lay in between. The CDR3 covers 13 residues. CDR3: CATSESDRTEAFF. The CDR3 nucleotides are TGTGCCACCAGTGAGTCGGATAGAACTGAAGCTTTCTTT.

The chain combines TRBV7-9 with TRBJ2-1; no firm D call. The CDR3 spans 12 residues. Trimming took off 3 bases at V and 9 bases at J, with 9 bases between the two ends. Looked up from germline, CDR1 is SEHNR and CDR2 is FQNEAQ (reference sequence). This CDR3 is CASSFVGGEQFF. CDR3 sequence (DNA): TGTGCCAGCAGCTTTGTTGGCGGTGAGCAGTTCTTC.

The chain joins TRBV7-2 to TRBJ1-6, with TRBD1 matching 7 bases. The V gene end was trimmed by 4 bases and the J gene end by 8 bases; junction bases not matched to a gene: 8. This CDR3 region has 15 residues. Germline V gives CDR1 SGHTA, CDR2 FQGNSA. The CDR3 nucleotides read TGTGCCAGCAGCTACTCGACAGGGAGAGATTCACCCCTCCACTTT. Translation: CASSYSTGRDSPLHF.

This clonotype was observed a handful of times. The J gene is TRBJ1-6, the V gene TRBV7-2; unclear D gene. The V and J ends lost 1 base and 10 bases respectively, with 11 bases between them. CDR3 size: 14 residues. Germline V gene lookup returns CDR1 SGHTA and CDR2 FQGNSA. The CDR3 is CASSLGVGGSPLHF. CDR3 bases: TGTGCCAGCAGCTTAGGTGTGGGTGGCTCACCCCTCCACTTT.

The chain recombines TRBV27 with TRBJ1-2; 8 bases match TRBD1. The CDR3 consists of 12 residues. The germline gives CDR1 MNHEY, CDR2 SMNVEV (reference sequence). The J segment lost 8 bases and the V segment lost 5 bases, leaving 4 bases of the junction unmatched. For the CDR3, the DNA is TGTGCCAGCAGTGCCAGGGGGCTCGGCTACACCTTC. This translates into CASSARGLGYTF.

The chain uses TRBV27 and TRBJ1-5; D remains unclear. V dropped 4 bases and J dropped 5 bases, with 15 bases sitting between them. Germline V gives CDR1 MNHEY, CDR2 SMNVEV (reference sequence). CDR3 length equals 15 residues. The CDR3 here is CASSSDVYSHQPQHF. The CDR3 DNA reads as TGTGCCAGCAGTTCTGACGTGTACTCACATCAGCCCCAGCATTTT.

The genes are TRBV12-3 or TRBV12-4 and TRBJ2-5; D possibly matches TRBD1 or TRBD2 (5 bases each). The CDR3 has 16 residues. Between the trimmed V and J ends, which lost 5 bases and 7 bases, there was a span of 23 bases. CDR3 amino acids: CASSHRDAEVEGTQYF. Here the CDR3 DNA reads TGTGCCAGCAGTCACCGGGACGCGGAGGTTGAGGGGACCCAGTACTTC.

The CDR3 DNA follows: TGTGCCAGCAGCCAAGATGAAAGCCTCACAGATACGCAGTATTTT. Its protein product is CASSQDESLTDTQYF. The rearrangement joins TRBV3-1 to TRBJ2-3; no clear D gene. The CDR3 sequence is 15 residues long. From germline, CDR1 is LGHDT and CDR2 YNNKEL (reference sequence). The V and J ends lost 0 bases and 2 bases respectively, with 9 bases between them.

V is TRBV7-2 and J is TRBJ2-2; D perhaps matches TRBD1 (6 bases). Germline CDR1 SGHTA, CDR2 FQGNSA. V was pared by 1 base and J by 5 bases, with 14 bases between. This CDR3 comprises 16 residues. The DNA for the CDR3 is TGTGCCAGCAGCTTAGGCCCACAGGGCGGGACCGGGGAGCTGTTTTTT. It specifies CASSLGPQGGTGELFF. Combining the CDR3 with reference TRBV7-2 and TRBJ2-2 gives the whole variable domain GAGVSQSPSNKVTEKGKDVELRCDPISGHTALYWYRQSLGQGLEFLIYFQGNSAPDKSGLPSDRFSAERTGGSVSTLTIQRTQQEDSAVYLCASSLGPQGGTGELFFGEGSRLTVL.

The V and J genes are TRBV5-1 and TRBJ1-2; D remains unclear. In germline, CDR1 is SGHRS, CDR2 YFSETQ. The CDR3 consists of 14 residues. Trimming pared 0 bases from V and 7 bases from J, leaving 13 bases between. The DNA for the CDR3 is TGCGCCAGCAGCTTGGACAATTCCTTGAGTGGCTACACCTTC. Its protein product is CASSLDNSLSGYTF.

Details on this clonotype: Without the conserved terminal phenylalanine or tryptophan, this CDR3 likely stems from a read error. The genes are TRBV29-1 and TRBJ1-1; D may be TRBD1 (5 bases). This CDR3 comprises 14 residues. Looked up from germline, CDR1 is SQVTM and CDR2 is ANQGSEA. The V gene lost 0 bases and the J gene lost 0 bases, with 8 bases spanning the gap. CDR3 in amino acids: CSVEEGRMNTEAFL. For the CDR3, the DNA is TGCAGCGTTGAAGAGGGACGGATGAACACTGAAGCTTTCTTG.

The CDR3 nucleotides are TGTGCCAGCAGTCCATCCTCCACGGAAAAACTGTTTTTT. It encodes CASSPSSTEKLFF. The V call is TRBV12-3 or TRBV12-4, the J call TRBJ1-4, with D uncertain. V lost 5 bases, J lost 8 bases, and 12 bases lay in between. This CDR3 has 13 amino acids.

The chain combines TRBV29-1 with TRBJ2-1; 13 bases fit TRBD2. In germline, CDR1 is SQVTM, CDR2 ANQGSEA. With 5 bases clipped from V and 9 bases from J, the junction kept 4 bases outside the gene matches. This CDR3 contains 13 residues. DNA for the CDR3: TGCAGCGTTTGGACTAGCGGGAGAGGTGAGCAGTTCTTC. This sequence encodes CSVWTSGRGEQFF.

This clonotype has at least ten counts. This chain joins TRBV6-2 or TRBV6-3 and TRBJ2-7, with 8 bases lining up with TRBD2. The CDR3 consists of 14 residues. V was clipped by 2 bases and J by 0 bases; unmatched bases: 0. Germline loops: CDR1 MNHEY, CDR2 SVGEGT. This CDR3 is CASSYGTSSYEQYV. Written as DNA, the CDR3 is TGTGCCAGCAGTTACGGGACTAGCTCCTACGAGCAGTACGTC.